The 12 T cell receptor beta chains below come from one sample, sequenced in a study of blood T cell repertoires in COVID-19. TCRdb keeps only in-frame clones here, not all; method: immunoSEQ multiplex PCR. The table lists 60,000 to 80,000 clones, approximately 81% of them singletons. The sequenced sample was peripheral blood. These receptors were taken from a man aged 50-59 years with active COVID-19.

CDR3 bases: TGTGCCAGCAGCTTCCAGGGAAGAGGATACAATGAGCAGTTCTTC. This codes for CASSFQGRGYNEQFF. This chain joins TRBV5-8 and TRBJ2-1; D perhaps matches TRBD1 (5 bases). V was cut by 2 bases and J by 4 bases, with 13 bases left in between. The CDR3 has 15 amino acids. CDR1 is SGHTS, CDR2 YDEGEE, per germline.

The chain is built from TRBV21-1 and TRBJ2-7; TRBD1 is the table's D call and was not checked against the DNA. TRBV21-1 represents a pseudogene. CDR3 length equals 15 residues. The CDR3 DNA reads TGTGCCAGCAGCCCAACCCGGACAGGGGGCGGCGAGCAGTACTTC. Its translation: CASSPTRTGGGEQYF.

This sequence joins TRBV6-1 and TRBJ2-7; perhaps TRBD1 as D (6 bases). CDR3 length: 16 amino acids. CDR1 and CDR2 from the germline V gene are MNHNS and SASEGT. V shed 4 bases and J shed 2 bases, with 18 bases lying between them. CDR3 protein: CASSALIWTDPYEQYF. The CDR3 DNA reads TGTGCCAGCAGTGCCCTAATATGGACAGATCCCTACGAGCAGTACTTC.

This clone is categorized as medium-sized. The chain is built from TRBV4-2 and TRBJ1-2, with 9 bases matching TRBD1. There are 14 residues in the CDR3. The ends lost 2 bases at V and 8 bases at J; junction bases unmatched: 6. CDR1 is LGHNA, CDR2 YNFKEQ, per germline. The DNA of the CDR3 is TGTGCCAGCAGCCAATCTCAACAGGGGGCGGGCTACACCTTC. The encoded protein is CASSQSQQGAGYTF.

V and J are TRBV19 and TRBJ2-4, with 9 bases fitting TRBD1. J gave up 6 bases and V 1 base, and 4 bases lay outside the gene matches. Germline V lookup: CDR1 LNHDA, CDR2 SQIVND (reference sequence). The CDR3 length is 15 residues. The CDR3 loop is CASSIAGTGINIQYF. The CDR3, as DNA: TGTGCCAGTAGTATAGCAGGGACAGGGATAAACATTCAGTACTTC.

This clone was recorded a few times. CDR3 region: CASSYSSRGNTEAFF. CDR3 nucleotides: TGTGCCAGCAGTTACTCGAGCAGGGGTAATACTGAAGCTTTCTTT. The J gene is TRBJ1-1, the V gene TRBV6-2 or TRBV6-3, with a tentative D call TRBD1 (6 bases). Trimming shortened V by 0 bases and J by 5 bases, and 13 bases separated the two germline ends. CDR1 and CDR2 from the germline V gene are MNHEY and SVGEGT. The CDR3 loop spans 15 amino acids.

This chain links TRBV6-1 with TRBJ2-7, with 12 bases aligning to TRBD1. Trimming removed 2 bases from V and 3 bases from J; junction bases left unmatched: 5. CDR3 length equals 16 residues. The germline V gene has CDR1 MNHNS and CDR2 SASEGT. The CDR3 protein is CASSEPGTGGIYEQYF. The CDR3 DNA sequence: TGTGCCAGCAGTGAACCCGGGACAGGGGGCATCTACGAGCAGTACTTC.

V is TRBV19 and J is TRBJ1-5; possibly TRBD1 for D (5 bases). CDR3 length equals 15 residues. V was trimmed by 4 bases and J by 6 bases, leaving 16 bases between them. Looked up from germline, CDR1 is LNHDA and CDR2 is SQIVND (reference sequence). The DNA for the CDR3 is TGTGCCAGTAGTACCGACGGGGGGTCTAGTCAGCCCCAGCATTTT. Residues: CASSTDGGSSQPQHF.

In DNA, the CDR3 is TGTGCCAGCAGCTTAAACTGGGTGGGGGCGATTGGCTACACCTTC. Encoded protein: CASSLNWVGAIGYTF. This rearrangement joins TRBV7-9 to TRBJ1-2, with D tentatively TRBD1 (6 bases). Per germline, CDR1 SEHNR and CDR2 FQNEAQ (reference sequence). The CDR3 consists of 15 residues. Between the trimmed V and J ends, which lost 2 bases and 7 bases, there was a span of 17 bases. Looking up the rest from reference TRBV7-9 and TRBJ1-2 gives the full variable domain: DTGVSQNPRHKITKRGQNVTFRCDPISEHNRLYWYRQTLGQGPEFLTYFQNEAQLEKSRLLSDRFSAERPKGSFSTLEIQRTEQGDSAMYLCASSLNWVGAIGYTFGSGTRLTVV.

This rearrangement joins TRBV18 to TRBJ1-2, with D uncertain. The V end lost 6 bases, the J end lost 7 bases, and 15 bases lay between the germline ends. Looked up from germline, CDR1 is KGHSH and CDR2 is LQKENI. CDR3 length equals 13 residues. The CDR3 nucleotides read TGTGCCAGCTCCCCCGCGGGCAAGGGTGGCTACACCTTC. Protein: CASSPAGKGGYTF.

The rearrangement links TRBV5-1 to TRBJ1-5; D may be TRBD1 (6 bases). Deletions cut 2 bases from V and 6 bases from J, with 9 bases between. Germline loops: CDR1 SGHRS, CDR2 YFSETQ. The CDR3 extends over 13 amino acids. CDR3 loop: CASSLQGPQPQHF. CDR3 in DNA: TGCGCCAGCAGCTTACAGGGCCCTCAGCCCCAGCATTTT.

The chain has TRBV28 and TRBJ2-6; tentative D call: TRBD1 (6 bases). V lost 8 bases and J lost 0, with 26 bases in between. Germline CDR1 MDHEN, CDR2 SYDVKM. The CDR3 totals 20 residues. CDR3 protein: CASLNGGARNYHSGANVLTF. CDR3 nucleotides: TGTGCCAGCCTCAATGGGGGCGCACGGAATTACCACTCTGGGGCCAACGTCCTGACTTTC.